This section outlines one TCR beta chain sequence together with its context. Its antigen target is currently unknown. No qualities accompany the bases; no much larger clone lies one base away. This sample was taken from a study of CD8 T cells in ankylosing spondylitis (dated by TCRdb to about 2017). Context from the whole study: T cell receptor beta repertoires were profiled in healthy donors and ankylosing spondylitis patients so that disease-linked TCR variants could be found. In total, the full study cohort was made up of approximately 99 healthy donors and 25 ankylosing spondylitis patients. Peripheral blood was sampled, and synovial fluid was also collected from ankylosing spondylitis patients. Summary of the overall study and its limitations: A CD8+ phenotype was shown by the disease-linked clones, which were found at relatively low frequencies in peripheral blood. Some TCR beta motif variants had previously been reported in synovial fluid and blood of reactive arthritis patients, which suggested common disease-initiation mechanisms. Blood from ankylosing spondylitis patients appeared to be characterized by a TCR beta motif composed of several highly homologous amino acid variants. The disease-linked clones were reported to be significantly enriched in matched synovial fluid samples from ankylosing spondylitis patients.

TCRdb lists the instrument as Illumina HiSeq 2500. TCR beta libraries were prepared by quantitative 5'-RACE with molecular barcodes. As for the authors' bioinformatics: A new computational method based on a probabilistic model of VDJ rearrangement was used to identify disease-linked TCR variants. In TCRdb, the public reads were trimmed at Q25 with fastp and aligned with MiXCR, with productive beta chains retained. Each entry is one CDR3 protein sequence, shown with its most common DNA and genes. The V and J calls shown here were made by TCRdb, not taken from the authors' results. Across this sample there are hundreds of thousands of distinct CDR3 sequences, with approximately 17% seen only once. About 0.94% of the sample comes from the top ten. The germline V gene (reference sequence) yields MNHEY for CDR1 and SMNVEV for CDR2. The CDR3 runs 17 amino acids, cysteine and phenylalanine included. Just the 51-base CDR3 DNA is kept, in frame starting at base 1. V and J are trimmed by 3 bases and 4 bases, and the gene matches miss 12 bases of the junction.

Rearrangement joined TRBV27 to TRBJ1-1, with 9 central nucleotides matching TRBD1. Sequencing used blood, either unsorted or a sorted T cell fraction (not recorded which). This receptor was obtained from a male donor with ankylosing spondylitis. The bases are TGTGCCAGCAGTTTCGGGGTTTGGACAGGGGCGAGCACTGAAGCTTTCTTT. This sequence encodes CASSFGVWTGASTEAFF.